This entry describes one T cell receptor (beta chain). Its target is unknown. The junction differs from germline at one of its ends, possibly a read error. The CDR3 has 15 residues. Per germline, CDR1 SSHAT and CDR2 FNYEAQ (reference sequence). TCRdb independently ran MiXCR on the multiplex PCR reads; one entry per CDR3 protein. This sample has 50,000 to 75,000 distinct CDR3 sequences; approximately 57% occur once, and the top ten carry around 20%. This record belongs to a study of breast tumors, draining lymph nodes, adjacent tissues. Study findings and constraints: Findings are consistent with lymph node origin and intratumoral expansion of most tumor T cells. Luminal-like breast cancer showed significantly greater tumor-nontumor repertoire similarity than basal-like breast cancer did. The lymph node origin of tumor T cells was framed as consistent with a hypothesis, not demonstrated. Compared with lymph nodes, tumors were less diverse; compared with nontumor tissue, more.

Sequenced: breast tumor tissue. This chain uses TRBV7-7 with TRBJ2-5, with D perhaps TRBD1 (6 bases). This receptor was identified in a female donor with breast cancer. Some clones in this sample may be carry-over from other donors' samples. The CDR3 bases are TGTGCTAGCAGTCTTGAAACAGGGATTCGAGAGACCCAGTACTTC. Residues: CASSLETGIRETQYF.